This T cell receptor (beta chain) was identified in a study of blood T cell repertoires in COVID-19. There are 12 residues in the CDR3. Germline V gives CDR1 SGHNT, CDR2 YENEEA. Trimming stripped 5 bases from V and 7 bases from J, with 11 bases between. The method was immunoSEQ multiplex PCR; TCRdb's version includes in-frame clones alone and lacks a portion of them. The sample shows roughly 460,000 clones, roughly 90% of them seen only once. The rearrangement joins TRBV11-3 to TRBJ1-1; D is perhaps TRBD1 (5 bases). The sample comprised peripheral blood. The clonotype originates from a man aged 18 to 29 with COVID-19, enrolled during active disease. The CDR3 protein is CASSQQTVEAFF. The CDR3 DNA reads TGTGCCAGCAGCCAACAGACAGTTGAAGCTTTCTTT.